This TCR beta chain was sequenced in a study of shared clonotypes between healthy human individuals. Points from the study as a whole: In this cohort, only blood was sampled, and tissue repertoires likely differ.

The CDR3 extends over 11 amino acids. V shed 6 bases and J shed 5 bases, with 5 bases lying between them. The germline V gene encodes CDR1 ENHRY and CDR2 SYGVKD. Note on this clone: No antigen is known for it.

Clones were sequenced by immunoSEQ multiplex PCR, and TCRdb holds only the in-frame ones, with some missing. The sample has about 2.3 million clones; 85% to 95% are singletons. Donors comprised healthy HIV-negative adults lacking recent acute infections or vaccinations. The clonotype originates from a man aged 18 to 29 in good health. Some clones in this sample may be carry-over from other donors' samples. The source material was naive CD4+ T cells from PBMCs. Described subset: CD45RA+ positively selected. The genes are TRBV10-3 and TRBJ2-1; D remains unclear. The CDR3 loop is CAIRANNEQFF. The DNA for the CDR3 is TGTGCCATCAGAGCGAACAATGAGCAGTTCTTC.